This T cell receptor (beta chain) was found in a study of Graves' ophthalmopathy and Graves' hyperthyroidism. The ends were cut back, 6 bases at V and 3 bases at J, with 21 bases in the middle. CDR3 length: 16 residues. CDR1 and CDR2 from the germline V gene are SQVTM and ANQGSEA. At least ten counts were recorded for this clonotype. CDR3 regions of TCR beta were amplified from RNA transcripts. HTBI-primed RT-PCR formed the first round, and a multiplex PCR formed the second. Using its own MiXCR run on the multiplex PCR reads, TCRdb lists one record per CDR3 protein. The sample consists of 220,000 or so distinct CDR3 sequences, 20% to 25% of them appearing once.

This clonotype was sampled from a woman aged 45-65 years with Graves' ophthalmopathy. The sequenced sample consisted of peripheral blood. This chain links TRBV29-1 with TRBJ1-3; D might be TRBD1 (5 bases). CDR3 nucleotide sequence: TGCAGCGTCCTCCTTACGGAAGGGGCCGGTGGAAACACCATATATTTT. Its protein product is CSVLLTEGAGGNTIYF. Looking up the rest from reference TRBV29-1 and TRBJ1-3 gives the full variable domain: SAVISQKPSRDICQRGTSLTIQCQVDSQVTMMFWYRQQPGQSLTLIATANQGSEATYESGFVIDKFPISRPNLTFSTLTVSNMSPEDSSIYLCSVLLTEGAGGNTIYFGEGSWLTVV.